This T cell receptor (beta chain) was recovered during a study of Tregs in tolerant kidney transplant recipients. Mixed chimerism was transient after nonmyeloablative marrow transplants from related graft donors. With V trimmed by 4 bases and J by 4 bases, 8 bases remained unmatched. The germline V gene has CDR1 MGHRA and CDR2 YSYEKL. This CDR3 region has 15 residues. Profiled with immunoSEQ multiplex PCR; TCRdb holds only in-frame clones, not every one. The sample holds around 64,000 clones, roughly 86% seen once. General study findings and limits: Nucleotide sequences could not be compared across some patients' samples due to primer changes. Donor-specific Treg expansion exceeded global Treg expansion in tolerant patients, suggesting antigen drive. No direct test of biological reproducibility was done here.

On this clone itself: Its target is unknown.

Sequenced material: CD4+ T cells from blood (PBMCs), taken 6 months after the transplant. This clonotype originated in a human patient who received a combined kidney and bone marrow transplant. Among the T cells, some may be from the graft donor. The chain recombines TRBV4-1 with TRBJ2-7; TRBD2 matches at 9 bases. As DNA, the CDR3 is TGCGCCAGCAGCCGAGAAGCTAGCGGGGTTTACGAGCAGTACTTC. Its protein product is CASSREASGVYEQYF.